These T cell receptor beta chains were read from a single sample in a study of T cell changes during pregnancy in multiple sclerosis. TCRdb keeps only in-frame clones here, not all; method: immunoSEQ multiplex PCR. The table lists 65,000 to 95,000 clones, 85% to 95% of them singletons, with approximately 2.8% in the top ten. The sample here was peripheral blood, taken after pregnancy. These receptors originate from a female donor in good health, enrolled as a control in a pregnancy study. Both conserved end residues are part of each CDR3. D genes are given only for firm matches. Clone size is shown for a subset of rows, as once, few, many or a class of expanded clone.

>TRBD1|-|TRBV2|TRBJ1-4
CASRTGSEKLFF
TGTGCCAGCAGGACAGGGAGTGAAAAACTGTTTTTT
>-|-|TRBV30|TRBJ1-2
CAWRRTEANYGYTF
TGTGCCTGGAGGAGGACAGAAGCTAACTATGGCTACACCTTC
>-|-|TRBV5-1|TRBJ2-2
CASSLSLGELFF
TGCGCCAGCAGCTTGTCTTTAGGGGAGCTGTTTTTT
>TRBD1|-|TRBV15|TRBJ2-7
CATSSAGQGSYEQYF
TGTGCCACCAGCAGCGCCGGACAGGGTAGCTACGAGCAGTACTTC
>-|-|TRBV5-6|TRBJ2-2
CASNLLEGGELFF
TGTGCCAGCAACCTATTAGAGGGCGGGGAGCTGTTTTTT
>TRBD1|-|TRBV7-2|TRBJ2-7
CASSPRQGAYEQYF
TGTGCCAGCAGCCCCCGACAGGGCGCCTACGAGCAGTACTTC
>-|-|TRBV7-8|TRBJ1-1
CASSTYRNTEAFF
TGTGCCAGCAGCACCTACAGGAACACTGAAGCTTTCTTT
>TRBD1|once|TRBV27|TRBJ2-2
CASRTGQGNTGELFF
TGTGCCAGCAGAACGGGACAGGGGAATACCGGGGAGCTGTTTTTT
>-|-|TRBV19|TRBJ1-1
CASSSISRGTEAFF
TGTGCCAGTAGTAGCATATCACGAGGCACTGAAGCTTTCTTT
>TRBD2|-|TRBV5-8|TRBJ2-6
CASSLRGRASPTF
TGTGCCAGCAGCTTGCGCGGGAGGGCGTCCCCTACTTTC
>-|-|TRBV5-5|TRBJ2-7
CASSLGRDSSYEQYF
TGTGCCAGCAGCTTGGGTAGAGACAGCTCCTACGAGCAGTACTTC
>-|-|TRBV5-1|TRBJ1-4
CASSLGGTAGGTNEKLFF
TGCGCCAGCAGCTTGGGCGGCACAGCAGGAGGAACTAATGAAAAACTGTTTTTT
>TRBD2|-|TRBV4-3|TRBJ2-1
CASGTSGSTGAYNEQFF
TGCGCCAGCGGGACTAGCGGGTCCACAGGAGCCTACAATGAGCAGTTCTTC
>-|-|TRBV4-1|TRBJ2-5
CASMNFEGSQETQYF
TGCGCCAGCATGAATTTTGAGGGCAGCCAAGAGACCCAGTACTTC
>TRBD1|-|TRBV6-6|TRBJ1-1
CASRPITGGKAEAFF
TGTGCCAGCAGACCGATTACAGGGGGCAAGGCTGAAGCTTTCTTT
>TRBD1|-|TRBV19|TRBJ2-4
CATRQGARDIQYF
TGTGCCACCAGACAGGGGGCGAGGGACATTCAGTACTTC
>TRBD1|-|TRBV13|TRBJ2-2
CASSPWTGGNTGELFF
TGTGCCAGCAGCCCTTGGACAGGGGGAAACACCGGGGAGCTGTTTTTT
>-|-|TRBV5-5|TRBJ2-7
CASRTDILNSYEQYF
TGTGCCAGCAGAACTGACATTCTCAATTCCTACGAGCAGTACTTC
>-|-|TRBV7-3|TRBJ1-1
CASSPFTGSTEAFF
TGTGCCAGCAGCCCCTTCACAGGGAGCACTGAAGCTTTCTTT
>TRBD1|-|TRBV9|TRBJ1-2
CASSETGQTFRGGYTF
TGTGCCAGCAGCGAGACGGGACAGACCTTTAGGGGGGGCTACACCTTC
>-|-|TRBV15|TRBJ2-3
CATSMGWGSPADTQYF
TGTGCCACCAGCATGGGCTGGGGCTCCCCGGCAGATACGCAGTATTTT
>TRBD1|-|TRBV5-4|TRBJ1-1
CASSLGGQGITEAFF
TGTGCCAGCAGCTTGGGCGGACAGGGTATCACTGAAGCTTTCTTT
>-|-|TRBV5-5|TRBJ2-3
CASSLAVARGGDTQYF
TGTGCCAGCAGCTTGGCCGTAGCCCGCGGAGGCGATACGCAGTATTTT
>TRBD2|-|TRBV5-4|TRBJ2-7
CASSLEGTSGVEQYF
TGTGCCAGCAGCTTGGAGGGGACTAGCGGGGTCGAGCAGTACTTC
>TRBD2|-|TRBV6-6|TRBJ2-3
CASSSAGGDTQYF
TGTGCCAGCAGTTCTGCGGGAGGGGATACGCAGTATTTT
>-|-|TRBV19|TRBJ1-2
CASSGWGHYGYTF
TGTGCCAGTAGTGGGTGGGGCCACTATGGCTACACCTTC
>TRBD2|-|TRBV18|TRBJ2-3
CASSPSSGGGTDTQYF
TGTGCCAGCTCACCCTCTAGCGGGGGGGGCACAGATACGCAGTATTTT
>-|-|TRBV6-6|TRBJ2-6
CASSYSPGAGANVLTF
TGTGCCAGCAGTTATAGCCCGGGGGCTGGGGCCAACGTCCTGACTTTC
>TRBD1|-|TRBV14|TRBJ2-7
CASSQDRQGASYEQYF
TGTGCCAGCAGCCAAGACCGACAGGGAGCATCCTACGAGCAGTACTTC
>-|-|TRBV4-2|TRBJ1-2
CASSQAGQLRNYGYTF
TGTGCCAGCAGCCAGGCTGGACAGCTACGCAACTATGGCTACACCTTC
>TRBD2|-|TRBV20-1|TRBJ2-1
CSAGGVNEQFF
TGCAGTGCGGGAGGGGTCAATGAGCAGTTCTTC
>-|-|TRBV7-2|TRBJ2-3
CASTLRWRSSTDTQYF
TGTGCCAGCACCCTTCGGTGGAGATCGAGCACAGATACGCAGTATTTT
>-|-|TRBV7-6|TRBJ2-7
CASSSAYEQYF
TGTGCCAGCAGCTCAGCCTACGAGCAGTACTTC
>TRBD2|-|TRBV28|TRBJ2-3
CASSPPGSGRDTQYF
TGTGCCAGCAGTCCCCCGGGTAGCGGGAGAGATACGCAGTATTTT
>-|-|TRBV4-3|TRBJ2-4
CASSIDLAKNIQYF
TGCGCCAGCAGCATAGATCTAGCCAAAAACATTCAGTACTTC
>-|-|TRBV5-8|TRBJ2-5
CASTPGAQGLETQYF
TGTGCCAGCACCCCAGGGGCGCAGGGTTTGGAGACCCAGTACTTC
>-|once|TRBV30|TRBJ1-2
CAWRGGDYGYTF
TGTGCCTGGAGGGGAGGTGACTATGGCTACACCTTC
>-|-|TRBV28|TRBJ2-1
CASSLRADRTNNEQFF
TGTGCCAGCAGTTTAAGAGCGGACAGGACTAACAATGAGCAGTTCTTC
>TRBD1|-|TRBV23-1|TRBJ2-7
CASSTTGGDSYEQYF
TGCGCCAGCAGTACGACAGGGGGAGACTCCTACGAGCAGTACTTC
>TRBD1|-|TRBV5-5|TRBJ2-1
CASSFAGRDRGYAGGNEQFF
TGTGCCAGCAGCTTTGCCGGAAGGGACAGGGGATACGCGGGGGGCAATGAGCAGTTCTTC
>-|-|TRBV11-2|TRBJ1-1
CASSLVGQKIYTEAFF
TGTGCCAGCAGCTTAGTGGGACAAAAGATATACACTGAAGCTTTCTTT
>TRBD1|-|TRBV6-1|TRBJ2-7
CASSQETGPHYEQYF
TGTGCCAGCAGTCAAGAGACAGGGCCTCACTACGAGCAGTACTTC